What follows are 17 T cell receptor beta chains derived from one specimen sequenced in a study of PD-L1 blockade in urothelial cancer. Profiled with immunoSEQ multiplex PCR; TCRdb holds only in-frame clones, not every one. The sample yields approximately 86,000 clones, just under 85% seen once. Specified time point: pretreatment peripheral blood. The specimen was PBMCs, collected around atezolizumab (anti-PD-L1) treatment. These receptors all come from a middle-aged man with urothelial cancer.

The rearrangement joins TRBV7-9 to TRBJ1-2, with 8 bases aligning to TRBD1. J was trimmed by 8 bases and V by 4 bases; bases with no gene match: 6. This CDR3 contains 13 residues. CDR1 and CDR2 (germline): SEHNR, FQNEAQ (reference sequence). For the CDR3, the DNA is TGTGCCAGCAGCTCAGACAGGGGAGGAGGCTACACCTTC. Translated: CASSSDRGGGYTF. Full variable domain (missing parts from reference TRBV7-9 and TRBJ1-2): DTGVSQNPRHKITKRGQNVTFRCDPISEHNRLYWYRQTLGQGPEFLTYFQNEAQLEKSRLLSDRFSAERPKGSFSTLEIQRTEQGDSAMYLCASSSDRGGGYTFGSGTRLTVV.

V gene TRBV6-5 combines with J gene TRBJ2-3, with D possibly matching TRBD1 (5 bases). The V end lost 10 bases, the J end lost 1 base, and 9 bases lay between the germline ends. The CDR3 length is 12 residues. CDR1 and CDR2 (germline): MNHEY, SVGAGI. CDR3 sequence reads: CATGQGTDTQYF. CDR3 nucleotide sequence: TGTGCCACTGGACAAGGCACAGATACGCAGTATTTT.

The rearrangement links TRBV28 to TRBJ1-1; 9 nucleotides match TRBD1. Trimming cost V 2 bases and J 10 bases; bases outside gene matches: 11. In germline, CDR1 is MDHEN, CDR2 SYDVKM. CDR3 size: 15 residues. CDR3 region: CASSLPGRDRVIAFF. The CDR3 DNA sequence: TGTGCCAGCAGTTTACCGGGGCGGGACAGGGTAATAGCTTTCTTT.

Written as DNA, the CDR3 is TGTGCCAGTAGTTTTTTGGCCACAGATACGCAGTATTTT. Residues: CASSFLATDTQYF. This sequence joins TRBV19 and TRBJ2-3; D remains ambiguous. This CDR3 comprises 13 residues. The V gene's germline CDR1 is LNHDA and CDR2 SQIVND (reference sequence). V was cut by 5 bases and J by 2 bases, with 8 bases left in between.

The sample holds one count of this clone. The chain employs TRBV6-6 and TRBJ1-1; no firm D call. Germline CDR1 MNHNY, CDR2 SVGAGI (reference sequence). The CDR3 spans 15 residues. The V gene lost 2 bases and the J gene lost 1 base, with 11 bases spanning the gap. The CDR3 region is CASSYAFGENTEAFF. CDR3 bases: TGTGCCAGCAGTTACGCGTTTGGTGAGAACACTGAAGCTTTCTTT.

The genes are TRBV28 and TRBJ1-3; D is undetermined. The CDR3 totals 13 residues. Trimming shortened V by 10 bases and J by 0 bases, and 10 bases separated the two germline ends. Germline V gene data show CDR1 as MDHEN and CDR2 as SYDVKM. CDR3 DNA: TGTGCCACACAATCGTACTCTGGAAACACCATATATTTT. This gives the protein CATQSYSGNTIYF.

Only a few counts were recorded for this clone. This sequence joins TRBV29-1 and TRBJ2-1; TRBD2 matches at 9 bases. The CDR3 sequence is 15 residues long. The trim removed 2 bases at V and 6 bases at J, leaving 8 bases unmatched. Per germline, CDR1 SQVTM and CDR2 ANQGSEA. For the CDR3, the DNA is TGCAGCGTTGAACTGGCGGGAGGGAGGATCAATGAGCAGTTCTTC. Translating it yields CSVELAGGRINEQFF.

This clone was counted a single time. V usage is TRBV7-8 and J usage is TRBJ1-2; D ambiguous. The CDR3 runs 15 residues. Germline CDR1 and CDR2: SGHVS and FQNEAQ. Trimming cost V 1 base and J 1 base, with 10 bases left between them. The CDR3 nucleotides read TGTGCCAGCAGCTTAGGTCTTAGAGTTAACTATGGCTACACCTTC. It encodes CASSLGLRVNYGYTF.

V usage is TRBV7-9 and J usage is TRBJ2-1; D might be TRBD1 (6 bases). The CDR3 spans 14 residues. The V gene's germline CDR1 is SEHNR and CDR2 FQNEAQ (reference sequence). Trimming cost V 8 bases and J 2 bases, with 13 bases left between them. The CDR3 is CASPGARAYNEQFF. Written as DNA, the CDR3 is TGTGCCAGCCCAGGGGCAAGGGCCTACAATGAGCAGTTCTTC.

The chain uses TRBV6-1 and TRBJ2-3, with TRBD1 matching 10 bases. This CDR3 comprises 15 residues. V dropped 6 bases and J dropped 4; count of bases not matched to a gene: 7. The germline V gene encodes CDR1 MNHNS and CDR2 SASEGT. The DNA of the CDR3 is TGTGCCAGCAGCCCAAGACAGGGGGCCGCAGATACGCAGTATTTT. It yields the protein CASSPRQGAADTQYF.

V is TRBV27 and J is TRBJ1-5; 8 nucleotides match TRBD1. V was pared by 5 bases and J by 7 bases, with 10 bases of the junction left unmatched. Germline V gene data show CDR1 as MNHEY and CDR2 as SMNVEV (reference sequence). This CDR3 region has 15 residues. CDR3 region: CASSKQGVAGQPQHF. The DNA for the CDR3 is TGTGCCAGCAGTAAACAGGGGGTTGCGGGACAGCCCCAGCATTTT.

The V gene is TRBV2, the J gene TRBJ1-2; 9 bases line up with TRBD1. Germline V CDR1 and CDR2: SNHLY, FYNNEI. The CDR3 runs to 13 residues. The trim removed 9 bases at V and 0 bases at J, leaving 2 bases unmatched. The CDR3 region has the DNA TGTGCCAGTGGACAGGGGACTAACTATGGCTACACCTTC. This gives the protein CASGQGTNYGYTF.

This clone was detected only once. The CDR3: CASADRGFSGNTIYF. CDR3 bases: TGTGCCAGCGCGGACAGGGGGTTCTCTGGAAACACCATATATTTT. This chain connects TRBV6-1 to TRBJ1-3, with 10 bases that match TRBD1. Germline CDR1 reads MNHNS; CDR2 reads SASEGT. V was clipped by 8 bases and J by 0 bases; unmatched bases: 4. There are 15 residues in the CDR3.

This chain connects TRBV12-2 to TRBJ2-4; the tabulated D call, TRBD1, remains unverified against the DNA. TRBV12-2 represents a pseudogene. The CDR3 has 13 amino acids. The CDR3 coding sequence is TGTGCAAGTCGCTTCTTCAGCAAAAACATTCAGTACTTC. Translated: CASRFFSKNIQYF.

DNA for the CDR3: TGTGCCAGCAGGGCCGGGAGGGCCGGGGGTACGCAGTATTTT. Translation: CASRAGRAGGTQYF. The rearrangement joins TRBV28 to TRBJ2-3; TRBD2 agrees at 8 bases. The CDR3 sequence is 14 residues long. Germline CDR1 and CDR2: MDHEN and SYDVKM. V dropped 6 bases and J dropped 8; count of bases not matched to a gene: 10.

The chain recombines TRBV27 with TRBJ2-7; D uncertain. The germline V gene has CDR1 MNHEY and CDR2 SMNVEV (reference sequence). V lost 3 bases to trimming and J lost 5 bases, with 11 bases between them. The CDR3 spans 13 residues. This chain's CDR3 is CASSLVRQHEQYF. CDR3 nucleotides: TGTGCCAGCAGTTTGGTCAGGCAGCACGAGCAGTACTTC.

Here the CDR3 reads CAISDGQGAGEKLFF. CDR3 sequence (DNA): TGTGCCATCAGTGACGGGCAGGGGGCAGGTGAAAAACTGTTTTTT. The rearrangement links TRBV10-3 to TRBJ1-4, with 8 bases identical to TRBD1. Germline V gene sequence: CDR1 ENHRY, CDR2 SYGVKD. CDR3 size: 15 residues. The J segment lost 7 bases and the V segment lost 3 bases, leaving 7 bases of the junction unmatched.